A single sample is the source of the 10 T cell receptor beta chains below, sequenced in a study of blood T cell repertoires in COVID-19. TCRdb's copy holds only in-frame clones and misses some; the assay was immunoSEQ multiplex PCR. The repertoire consists of some 200,000 clones, with roughly nine tenths occurring once and the leading ten covering about 0.81%. The sequencing input was peripheral blood. These receptors were taken from a woman between 65 and 79 years old with acute or convalescent COVID-19.

The rearrangement uses TRBV27 and TRBJ2-5; 9 bases agree with TRBD2. The CDR3 extends over 15 amino acids. V lost 3 bases, J lost 0 bases, and 2 bases stayed unmatched. Germline CDR1 reads MNHEY; CDR2 reads SMNVEV (reference sequence). The chain's CDR3 is CASSFKRGDQETQYF. CDR3 in DNA: TGTGCCAGCAGTTTCAAGCGGGGGGACCAAGAGACCCAGTACTTC.

The rearrangement links TRBV10-3 to TRBJ1-1; possible D gene TRBD1, 6 bases. The CDR3 runs to 14 residues. Trimming removed 6 bases at V and 3 bases at J, with 14 bases between. CDR1 and CDR2 (germline): ENHRY, SYGVKD. CDR3 region: CAIRQDRQDTEAFF. The DNA for the CDR3 is TGTGCCATCAGACAAGACAGACAGGACACTGAAGCTTTCTTT.

The chain has TRBV19 and TRBJ1-1, with D unclear. V dropped 10 bases and J dropped 7 bases, with 19 bases sitting between them. CDR3 size: 13 residues. Germline assignment: CDR1 LNHDA and CDR2 SQIVND (reference sequence). For the CDR3, the DNA is TGTGCCACCTCTGCTGGGGAGTACGGTGAAGCTTTCTTT. As protein: CATSAGEYGEAFF. The complete variable domain, with remaining parts taken from reference TRBV19 and TRBJ1-1, reads DGGITQSPKYLFRKEGQNVTLSCEQNLNHDAMYWYRQDPGQGLRLIYYSQIVNDFQKGDIAEGYSVSREKKESFPLTVTSAQKNPTAFYLCATSAGEYGEAFFGQGTRLTVV.

The rearrangement links TRBV5-4 to TRBJ2-2; 12 positions match TRBD2. V lost 0 bases, J lost 6 bases, and 6 bases stayed unmatched. Germline CDR1 reads SGHNT; CDR2 reads YYREEE (reference sequence). The CDR3 runs to 17 residues. Written as DNA, the CDR3 is TGTGCCAGCAGCTTGGGACCTAGCGGGAGGGGGGCCGGGGAGCTGTTTTTT. Translated: CASSLGPSGRGAGELFF.

The chain recombines TRBV11-2 with TRBJ2-2, with no clear D. The CDR3 consists of 13 residues. Germline V CDR1 and CDR2: SGHAT, FQNNGV. Trimming stripped 6 bases from V and 5 bases from J, with 10 bases between. The CDR3 nucleotides read TGTGCCAGCAGTTCACTGGAGACCGGGGAGCTGTTTTTT. This codes for CASSSLETGELFF.

This clone was observed a handful of times. The chain combines TRBV5-1 with TRBJ2-1; no definite D call. Trimming stripped 0 bases from V and 0 bases from J, with 7 bases between. The CDR3 has 15 residues. From germline, CDR1 is SGHRS and CDR2 YFSETQ. The CDR3 sequence is CASSLEASSYNEQFF. CDR3 coding DNA: TGCGCCAGCAGCTTGGAGGCTAGCTCCTACAATGAGCAGTTCTTC.

This chain uses TRBV4-3 with TRBJ1-4; 7 nucleotides align to TRBD1. This CDR3 region has 15 residues. Germline CDR1 reads LGHNA; CDR2 reads YSLEER. Germline trimming cut 0 bases from V and 4 bases from J; bases unmatched to any gene: 2. CDR3 sequence reads: CASSQDGTVNEKLFF. The CDR3 DNA sequence: TGCGCCAGCAGCCAAGATGGGACAGTTAATGAAAAACTGTTTTTT.

The V gene is TRBV24-1, the J gene TRBJ1-4, with 7 bases fitting TRBD1. The J segment lost 4 bases and the V segment lost 3 bases, leaving 7 bases of the junction unmatched. The CDR3 loop spans 16 amino acids. Germline values: CDR1 KGHDR, CDR2 SFDVKD. The CDR3 reads CATSDTRGGGNEKLFF. The CDR3, as DNA: TGTGCCACCAGTGATACCCGAGGGGGCGGTAATGAAAAACTGTTTTTT.

The chain combines TRBV29-1 with TRBJ1-1; D not resolved. Germline-derived CDR1 and CDR2 are SQVTM and ANQGSEA. V was shortened by 5 bases and J by 1 base, with 5 bases between the two germline ends. The CDR3 is made up of 11 amino acids. CDR3 residues: CSVLENTEAFF. The DNA for the CDR3 is TGCAGCGTTTTAGAGAACACTGAAGCTTTCTTT.

J is TRBJ2-3 and V is TRBV6-2 or TRBV6-3; TRBD2 agrees at 10 bases. Germline-derived CDR1 and CDR2 are MNHEY and SVGEGT. The CDR3 covers 19 residues. The V segment lost 0 bases and the J segment 1 base; nucleotides outside the gene matches: 10. The CDR3 region has the DNA TGTGCCAGCAGTTACTCCGCGACTAGCGGGCCTCCTGGCACAGATACGCAGTATTTT. Translating it yields CASSYSATSGPPGTDTQYF.